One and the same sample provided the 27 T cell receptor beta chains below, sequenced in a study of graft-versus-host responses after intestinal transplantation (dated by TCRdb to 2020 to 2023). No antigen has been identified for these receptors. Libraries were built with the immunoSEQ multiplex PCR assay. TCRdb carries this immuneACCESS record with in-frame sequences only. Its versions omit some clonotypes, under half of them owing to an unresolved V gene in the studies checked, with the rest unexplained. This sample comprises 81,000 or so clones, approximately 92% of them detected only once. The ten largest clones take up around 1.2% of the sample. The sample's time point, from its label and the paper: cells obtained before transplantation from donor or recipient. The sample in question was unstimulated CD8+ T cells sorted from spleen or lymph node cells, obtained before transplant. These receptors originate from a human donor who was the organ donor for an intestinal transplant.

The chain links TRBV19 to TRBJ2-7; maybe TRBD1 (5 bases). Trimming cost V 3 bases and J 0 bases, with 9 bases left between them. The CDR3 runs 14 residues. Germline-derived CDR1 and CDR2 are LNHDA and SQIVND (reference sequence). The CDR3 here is CASSIGAVSYEQYF. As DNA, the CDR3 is TGTGCCAGTAGTATTGGGGCGGTCTCCTACGAGCAGTACTTC.

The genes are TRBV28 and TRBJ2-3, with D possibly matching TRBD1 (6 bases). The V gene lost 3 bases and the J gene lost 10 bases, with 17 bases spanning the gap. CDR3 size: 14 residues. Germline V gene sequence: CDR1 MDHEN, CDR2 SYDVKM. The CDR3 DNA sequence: TGTGCCAGCAGTTTTCGGCAGGGGAGTGAGGCGCAGTATTTT. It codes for CASSFRQGSEAQYF.

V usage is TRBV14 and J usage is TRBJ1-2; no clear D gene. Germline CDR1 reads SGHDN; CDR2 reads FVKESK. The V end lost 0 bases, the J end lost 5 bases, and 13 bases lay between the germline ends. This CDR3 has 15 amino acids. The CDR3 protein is CASSQDLGGSYGYTF. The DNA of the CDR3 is TGTGCCAGCAGCCAAGATCTCGGCGGCTCTTATGGCTACACCTTC.

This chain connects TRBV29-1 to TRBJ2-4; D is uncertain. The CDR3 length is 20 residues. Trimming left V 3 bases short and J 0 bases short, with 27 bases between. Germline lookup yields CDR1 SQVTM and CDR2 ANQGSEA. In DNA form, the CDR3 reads TGCAGCGTTGATGTTTACGCCCGGCTTGCTAGACCTCTAGCCAAAAACATTCAGTACTTC. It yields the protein CSVDVYARLARPLAKNIQYF.

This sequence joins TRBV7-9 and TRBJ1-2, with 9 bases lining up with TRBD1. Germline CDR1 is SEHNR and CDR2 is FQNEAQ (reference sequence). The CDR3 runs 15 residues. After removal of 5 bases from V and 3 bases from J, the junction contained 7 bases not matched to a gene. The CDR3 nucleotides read TGTGCCAGCAGCCTACTAGACAGGGGGGACTATGGCTACACCTTC. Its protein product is CASSLLDRGDYGYTF.

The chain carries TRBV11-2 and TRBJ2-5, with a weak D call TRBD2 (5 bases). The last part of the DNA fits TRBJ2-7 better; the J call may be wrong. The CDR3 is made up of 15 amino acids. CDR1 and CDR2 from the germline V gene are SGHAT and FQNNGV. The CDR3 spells CASSLSSGRGHEQYF. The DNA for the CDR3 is TGTGCCAGCAGCTTATCTTCGGGCCGAGGGCACGAGCAGTACTTC.

CDR3 residues: CASGTSGTTSYEQYF. The CDR3 DNA is TGTGCCAGTGGGACTAGCGGGACCACCTCCTACGAGCAGTACTTC. The V call is TRBV5-3, the J call TRBJ2-7, with 13 bases matching TRBD2. TRBV5-3 carries the ORF label, with uncertain function. The CDR3 has 15 residues. V shed 8 bases and J 0 bases; nucleotides not matched to a gene: 5.

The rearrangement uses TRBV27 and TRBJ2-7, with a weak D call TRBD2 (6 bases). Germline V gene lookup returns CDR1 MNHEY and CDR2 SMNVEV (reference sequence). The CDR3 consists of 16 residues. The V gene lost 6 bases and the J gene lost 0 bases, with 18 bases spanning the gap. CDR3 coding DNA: TGTGCCAGCAGACTGGTTGGGACTCCCGTCTCCTACGAGCAGTACTTC. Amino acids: CASRLVGTPVSYEQYF.

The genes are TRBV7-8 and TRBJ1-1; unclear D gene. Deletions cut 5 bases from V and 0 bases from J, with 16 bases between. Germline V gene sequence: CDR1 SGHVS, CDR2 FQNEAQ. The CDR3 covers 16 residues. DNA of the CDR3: TGTGCCAGCAGCCCTCGGTTGGAGTACATGAACACTGAAGCTTTCTTT. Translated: CASSPRLEYMNTEAFF.

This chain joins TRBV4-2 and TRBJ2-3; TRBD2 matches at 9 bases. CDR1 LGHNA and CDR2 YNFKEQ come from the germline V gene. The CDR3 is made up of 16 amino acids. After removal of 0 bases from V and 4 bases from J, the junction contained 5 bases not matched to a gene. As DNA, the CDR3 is TGTGCCAGCAGCCAAGAATTGACTAGCGGACCAGATACGCAGTATTTT. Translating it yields CASSQELTSGPDTQYF.

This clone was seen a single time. CDR3 bases: TGTGCCAGCAGTTTGTTACAGGGGGTTTCCAAAAACATTCAGTACTTC. It specifies CASSLLQGVSKNIQYF. The chain has TRBV28 and TRBJ2-4, with 8 bases aligning to TRBD1. The CDR3 runs to 16 residues. Germline V gene lookup returns CDR1 MDHEN and CDR2 SYDVKM. J was trimmed by 2 bases and V by 3 bases; bases with no gene match: 6. Together with reference TRBV28 and TRBJ2-4, the CDR3 gives the full variable domain: DVKVTQSSRYLVKRTGEKVFLECVQDMDHENMFWYRQDPGLGLRLIYFSYDVKMKEKGDIPEGYSVSREKKERFSLILESASTNQTSMYLCASSLLQGVSKNIQYFGAGTRLSVL.

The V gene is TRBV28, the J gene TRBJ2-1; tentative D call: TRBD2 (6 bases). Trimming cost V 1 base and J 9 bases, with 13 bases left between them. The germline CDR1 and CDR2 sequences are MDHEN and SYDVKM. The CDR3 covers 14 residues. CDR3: CASSLSGSSVEQFF. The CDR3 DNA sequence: TGTGCCAGCAGTTTATCCGGGAGCAGTGTTGAGCAGTTCTTC.

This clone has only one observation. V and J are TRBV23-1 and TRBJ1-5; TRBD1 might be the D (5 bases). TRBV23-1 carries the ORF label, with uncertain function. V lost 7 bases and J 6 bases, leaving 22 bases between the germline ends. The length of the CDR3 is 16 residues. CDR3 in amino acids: CASTPLKRQGSQPQHF. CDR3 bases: TGCGCCAGCACTCCCCTAAAGCGCCAGGGCAGTCAGCCCCAGCATTTT.

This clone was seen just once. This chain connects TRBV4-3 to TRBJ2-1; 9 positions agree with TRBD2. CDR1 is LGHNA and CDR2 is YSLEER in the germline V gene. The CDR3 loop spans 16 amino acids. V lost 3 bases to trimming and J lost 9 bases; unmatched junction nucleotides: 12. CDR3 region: CASSQREGLGQGEQFF. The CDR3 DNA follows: TGCGCCAGCAGCCAGCGGGAGGGCCTAGGTCAGGGTGAGCAGTTCTTC.

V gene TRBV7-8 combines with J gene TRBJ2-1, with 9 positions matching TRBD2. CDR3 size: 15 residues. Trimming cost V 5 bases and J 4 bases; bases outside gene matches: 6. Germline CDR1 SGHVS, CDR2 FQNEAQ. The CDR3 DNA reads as TGTGCCAGCAGCCCCCAGCGGGGGGATTACAATGAGCAGTTCTTC. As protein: CASSPQRGDYNEQFF.

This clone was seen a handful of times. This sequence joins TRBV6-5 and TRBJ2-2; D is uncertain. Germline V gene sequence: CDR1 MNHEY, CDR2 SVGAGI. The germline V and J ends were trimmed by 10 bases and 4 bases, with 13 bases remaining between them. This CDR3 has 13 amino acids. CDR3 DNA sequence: TGTGCCACGACGTACCTAGTCACCGGGGAGCTGTTTTTT. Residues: CATTYLVTGELFF.

This chain's CDR3 is CASSGQTSFQETQYF. As DNA, the CDR3 is TGTGCCAGCAGTGGACAGACATCGTTCCAAGAGACCCAGTACTTC. The chain links TRBV6-1 to TRBJ2-5; D might be TRBD1 (5 bases). The CDR3 runs to 15 residues. V lost 4 bases and J 1 base, leaving 13 bases between the germline ends. Looked up from germline, CDR1 is MNHNS and CDR2 is SASEGT.

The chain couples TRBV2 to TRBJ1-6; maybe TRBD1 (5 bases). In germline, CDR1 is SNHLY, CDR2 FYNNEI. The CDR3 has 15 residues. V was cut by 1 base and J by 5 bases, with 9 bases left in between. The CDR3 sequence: CASSEEAGNNSPLHF. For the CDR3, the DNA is TGTGCCAGCAGTGAAGAGGCAGGGAATAATTCACCCCTCCACTTT. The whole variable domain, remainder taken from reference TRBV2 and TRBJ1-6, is EPEVTQTPSHQVTQMGQEVILRCVPISNHLYFYWYRQILGQKVEFLVSFYNNEISEKSEIFDDQFSVERPDGSNFTLKIRSTKLEDSAMYFCASSEEAGNNSPLHFGNGTRLTVT.

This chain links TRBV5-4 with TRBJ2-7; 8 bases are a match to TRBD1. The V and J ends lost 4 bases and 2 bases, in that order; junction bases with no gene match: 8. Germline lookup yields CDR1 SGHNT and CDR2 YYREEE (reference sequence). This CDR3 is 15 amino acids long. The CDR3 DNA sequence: TGTGCCAGCAGCCTGCGAGGGACAGGACCCTACGAGCAGTACTTC. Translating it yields CASSLRGTGPYEQYF.

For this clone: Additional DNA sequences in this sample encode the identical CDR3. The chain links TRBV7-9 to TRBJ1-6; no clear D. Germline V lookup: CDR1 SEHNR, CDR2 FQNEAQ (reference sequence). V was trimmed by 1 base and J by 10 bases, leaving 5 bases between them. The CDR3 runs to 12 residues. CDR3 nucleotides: TGTGCCAGCAGCTTAGGAGGATCACCCCTCCACTTT. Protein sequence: CASSLGGSPLHF.

CDR3 nucleotide sequence: TGTGCCAGCAGTGACGGGTCAGCAGGGTCTGAAGCTTTCTTT. Translating gives CASSDGSAGSEAFF. The V gene is TRBV6-4, the J gene TRBJ1-1; D perhaps matches TRBD1 (5 bases). The CDR3 is 14 residues long. V lost 2 bases, J lost 6 bases, and 13 bases lay in between. Germline assignment: CDR1 MRHNA and CDR2 SNTAGT.

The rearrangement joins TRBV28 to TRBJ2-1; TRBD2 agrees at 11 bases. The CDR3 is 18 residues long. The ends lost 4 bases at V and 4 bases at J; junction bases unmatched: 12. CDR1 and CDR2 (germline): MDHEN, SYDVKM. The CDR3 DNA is TGTGCCAGCAGTTCTTCTACTACCGGGACTAGCGGATACAATGAGCAGTTCTTC. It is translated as CASSSSTTGTSGYNEQFF.

DNA of the CDR3: TGTGCCAGTAGCCTCGGGGCTAGCGGAAATCTCGTCTCCTACAATGAGCAGTTCTTC. Translation: CASSLGASGNLVSYNEQFF. The chain employs TRBV19 and TRBJ2-1, with TRBD2 matching 7 bases. The V segment lost 6 bases and the J segment 0 bases; nucleotides outside the gene matches: 17. The germline V gene has CDR1 LNHDA and CDR2 SQIVND (reference sequence). The CDR3 loop spans 19 amino acids.

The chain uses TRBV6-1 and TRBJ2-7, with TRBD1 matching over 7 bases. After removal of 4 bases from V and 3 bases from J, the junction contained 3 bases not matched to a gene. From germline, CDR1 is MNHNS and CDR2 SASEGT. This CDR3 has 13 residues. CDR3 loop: CASSGDSYYEQYF. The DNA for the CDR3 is TGTGCCAGCAGTGGGGACAGTTACTACGAGCAGTACTTC.

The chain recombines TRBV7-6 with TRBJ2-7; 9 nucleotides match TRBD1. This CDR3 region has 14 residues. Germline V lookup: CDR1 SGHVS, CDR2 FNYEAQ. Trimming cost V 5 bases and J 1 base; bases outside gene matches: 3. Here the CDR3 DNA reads TGTGCCAGCAGCCTGGGGACAGGGTCCTACGAGCAGTACTTC. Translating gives CASSLGTGSYEQYF. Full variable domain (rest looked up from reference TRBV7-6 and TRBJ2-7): GAGVSQSPRYKVTKRGQDVALRCDPISGHVSLYWYRQALGQGPEFLTYFNYEAQQDKSGLPNDRFSAERPEGSISTLTIQRTEQRDSAMYRCASSLGTGSYEQYFGPGTRLTVT.

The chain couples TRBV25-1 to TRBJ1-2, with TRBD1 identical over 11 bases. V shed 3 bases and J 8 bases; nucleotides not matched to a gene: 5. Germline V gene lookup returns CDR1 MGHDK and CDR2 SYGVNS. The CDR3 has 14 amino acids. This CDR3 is CASSDRWDRGGYTF. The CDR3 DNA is TGTGCCAGCAGTGATCGTTGGGACAGGGGGGGCTACACCTTC.

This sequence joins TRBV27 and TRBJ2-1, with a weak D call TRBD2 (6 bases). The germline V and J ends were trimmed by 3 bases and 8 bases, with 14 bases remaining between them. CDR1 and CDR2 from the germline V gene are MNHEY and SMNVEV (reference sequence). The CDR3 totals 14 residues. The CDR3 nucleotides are TGTGCCAGCAGTTTCGGGACTCTCATGGATGAGCAGTTCTTC. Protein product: CASSFGTLMDEQFF.